These 11 T cell receptor beta chains were all obtained from the same sample, sequenced in a study of blood T cell repertoires in COVID-19. Sequencing was performed with immunoSEQ multiplex PCR; in TCRdb, only in-frame clones are kept and a portion is missing. The sample gives 400,000 to 500,000 clones, roughly 85% of which show up once; 1.4% to 1.5% is in the top ten. The source material was peripheral blood. Receptors originate from a young woman with active or convalescent COVID-19.

The rearrangement joins TRBV7-9 to TRBJ2-7; D unclear. Trimming left V 5 bases short and J 2 bases short, with 13 bases between. This CDR3 has 14 residues. Germline loops: CDR1 SEHNR, CDR2 FQNEAQ (reference sequence). DNA of the CDR3: TGTGCCAGCAGCCAGATCGGCAGCGCCTACGAGCAGTACTTC. It translates to CASSQIGSAYEQYF.

The chain recombines TRBV5-1 with TRBJ2-1; 12 bases map to TRBD2. This CDR3 has 14 amino acids. The J segment lost 9 bases and the V segment lost 4 bases, leaving 5 bases of the junction unmatched. Germline CDR1 reads SGHRS; CDR2 reads YFSETQ. The CDR3 DNA is TGCGCCAGCAGCGTTACTAGCGGGGGGCTTGAGCAGTTCTTC. This codes for CASSVTSGGLEQFF.

This chain joins TRBV27 and TRBJ2-3; D is perhaps TRBD1 (6 bases). The CDR3 totals 13 residues. V shed 6 bases and J shed 1 base, with 8 bases lying between them. From germline, CDR1 is MNHEY and CDR2 SMNVEV (reference sequence). As DNA, the CDR3 is TGTGCCAGCAGACCAGGGGGCACAGATACGCAGTATTTT. Its translation: CASRPGGTDTQYF.

The rearrangement uses TRBV5-1 and TRBJ2-5, with D tentatively TRBD2 (5 bases). Trimming took off 5 bases at V and 1 base at J, with 6 bases between the two ends. Per germline, CDR1 SGHRS and CDR2 YFSETQ. The CDR3 contains 12 residues. The CDR3: CASRDSQETQYF. The CDR3 DNA sequence: TGCGCCAGCAGGGACTCCCAAGAGACCCAGTACTTC.

This clone has only one observation. V usage is TRBV19 and J usage is TRBJ1-2, with D possibly being TRBD1 (5 bases). The V end was cut by 1 base, the J end by 8 bases, with 14 bases between. Germline CDR1 and CDR2: LNHDA and SQIVND (reference sequence). This CDR3 has 14 residues. CDR3 DNA sequence: TGTGCCAGTAGTATAGGGGGCCGCCCCGGGGGCTACACCTTC. Translation: CASSIGGRPGGYTF.

The J gene is TRBJ1-1, the V gene TRBV5-6, with 7 bases fitting TRBD1. Trimming cost V 6 bases and J 6 bases; bases outside gene matches: 14. CDR3 length equals 15 residues. CDR1 and CDR2 from the germline V gene are SGHDT and YYEEEE. The CDR3 protein is CASNRGALFVSEAFF. For the CDR3, the DNA is TGTGCCAGCAACAGGGGCGCCCTTTTTGTGTCTGAAGCTTTCTTT.

The J gene is TRBJ2-1, the V gene TRBV21-1; the DNA was not used to check the table's D call, TRBD2. TRBV21-1 is labeled a pseudogene. CDR3 length: 14 residues. The CDR3 nucleotides read TGTGCCAGCTTTGCGGGAGTCTCCTACAATGAGCAGTTCTTC. Residues: CASFAGVSYNEQFF.

This clone has just one count. The chain joins TRBV3-1 (or the pseudogene TRBV3-2) to TRBJ1-5; D gene ambiguous. The length of the CDR3 is 15 residues. Germline lookup yields CDR1 LGHDT and CDR2 YNNKEL (reference sequence). Trimming stripped 0 bases from V and 8 bases from J, with 14 bases between. Here the CDR3 DNA reads TGTGCCAGCAGCCAAGATCCCGGGAGCCTTAAGCCCCAGCATTTT. This encodes CASSQDPGSLKPQHF.

This clone was counted between two and nine times. This rearrangement joins TRBV6-5 to TRBJ2-1; maybe TRBD1 (6 bases). Trimming took 7 bases from V and 6 from J, leaving 16 bases between them. Germline CDR1 MNHEY, CDR2 SVGAGI. This CDR3 has 14 amino acids. The CDR3 region is CASMGAPEANEQFF. DNA of the CDR3: TGTGCCAGCATGGGGGCCCCTGAGGCCAATGAGCAGTTCTTC.

This clone was seen only a few times. The V gene is TRBV12-3 or TRBV12-4, the J gene TRBJ1-2; the D gene is possibly TRBD1 (5 bases). Trimming took off 3 bases at V and 3 bases at J, with 8 bases between the two ends. The CDR3 is 13 amino acids. This chain's CDR3 is CASSFGADYGYTF. As DNA, the CDR3 is TGTGCCAGCAGTTTTGGGGCAGACTATGGCTACACCTTC.

The chain combines TRBV19 with TRBJ1-1, with a weak D call TRBD1 (5 bases). Germline V gene sequence: CDR1 LNHDA, CDR2 SQIVND (reference sequence). V lost 0 bases and J lost 6, with 17 bases in between. The CDR3 is made up of 16 amino acids. The CDR3 is CASSIDSRAQGAEAFF. CDR3 nucleotides: TGTGCCAGTAGTATAGATTCCCGCGCCCAAGGGGCTGAAGCTTTCTTT.